This TCR beta chain originates from a study of T cell changes during pregnancy in multiple sclerosis (dated by TCRdb to between 2018 and 2020). In terms of the full investigation: In women with multiple sclerosis, the researchers looked at how the T cell repertoire shifted as pregnancy progressed.

Deletion took 4 bases off V and 3 bases off J, with a span of 10 bases between the germline ends. The CDR3 starts with the cysteine, ends with the phenylalanine, and has 13 residues. The read is trimmed to its CDR3 DNA, 39 bases read in frame from base 1. Looking up the germline V gene (reference sequence) yields CDR1 SGHNT and CDR2 YYREEE. Libraries were made using the immunoSEQ multiplex PCR assay. TCRdb mirrors the immuneACCESS table, restricted to in-frame sequences. Some clones are absent from its copies; in checked studies, under half trace to an unresolved V gene, and the reason for the others is unknown. The sample yields fewer than 60,000 clones; roughly nine tenths were counted once. The top ten clonotypes cover 0.39% of the sample. Note on this clone: Which antigen it targets is not known. No base-level quality is on record; no much larger clone is a single base apart.

The sample consisted of CD4+ T cells from peripheral blood mononuclear cells, taken after pregnancy. The TCR was taken from a female donor with multiple sclerosis, enrolled in a pregnancy study. Recombination connected TRBV5-4 to TRBJ2-5, with a tentative D gene TRBD2 over 5 matching bases. In nucleotides, the sequence is TGTGCCAGCAGCCCGGGGATCAAAGAGACCCAGTACTTC. This is translated as CASSPGIKETQYF.